This T cell receptor beta chain was sequenced for a study of shared clonotypes between healthy human individuals. Whole-study context: Donor ages ranged 18 to 49 years: a couple of women, a few men.

Germline V gene data show CDR1 as KGHSH and CDR2 as LQKENI. Trimming cost V 5 bases and J 3 bases, with 5 bases left between them. CDR3 size: 12 residues. Profiling relied on immunoSEQ multiplex PCR, and the TCRdb table lists in-frame clones only, not all of them. This table has hundreds of thousands of clones, under 80% appearing once. This clone qualifies as medium-sized. Antigen specificity is unknown. Study-level results: Owing to a small donor count, the genetic and exposure-history diversity represented was limited. Clonotype sharing levels among donors were expected to vary with sequencing depth.

The clonotype comes from a woman aged 25 to 45 in good health. This sequence joins TRBV18 and TRBJ2-1; D unclear. Material for sequencing was memory CD4+ T cells sorted from blood. The subset here: CD45RA-negative fraction. The CDR3 loop is CASSILYNEQFF. The CDR3 bases are TGTGCCAGCTCAATTCTCTACAATGAGCAGTTCTTC.